This T cell receptor (beta chain) was obtained from a study of regulatory T cells in long-lasting Graves disease. About the research overall: Antithyroid drug use was under 3 months in newly diagnosed Graves' patients. Overall study results and limits: There were preferences for TRBV28, TRBJ1-2 and TRBJ2-5 in persistent disease. Newly diagnosed patients shared 850 to 1,000 public clonotypes; persistent patients shared 2,500 to 3,000.

Trimming shortened V by 1 base and J by 9 bases, and 13 bases separated the two germline ends. The CDR3 spans 14 residues. HTBI primers from iRepertoire and Arm-PCR of CDR3 regions yielded the TCR beta libraries. A single record per CDR3 protein comes from TCRdb applying MiXCR to the multiplex PCR reads. The sample yields hundreds of thousands of distinct CDR3 sequences, roughly 15% seen once. Described time point: newly diagnosed GD, antithyroid drugs for less than 3 months. Preparation of the TCR library used RNA extracted from PBMCs. On this clonotype: The antigen is undetermined.

The TCR sequence derives from a female donor with Graves disease. The sample in question was peripheral blood mononuclear cells (PBMCs), obtained at new diagnosis, from a patient treated with antithyroid drugs. The genes are TRBV12-3 or TRBV12-4 and TRBJ1-5; D perhaps matches TRBD1 (6 bases). The CDR3 protein is CASSLGQVARPQHF. CDR3 bases: TGTGCCAGCAGTTTAGGACAGGTGGCTCGGCCCCAGCATTTT.